These 25 T cell receptor beta chains originate from one sample sequenced in a study of human T cells and chemical hapten exposure. It was unfractionated whole blood from which total RNA was extracted. MiXCR was run by TCRdb on the 5' RACE reads, yielding one entry per CDR3 protein. Here the sample spans 150,000 or so distinct CDR3 sequences, roughly 4% being singletons. These receptors were collected from a female donor in good health.

This clonotype was detected ten times or more. The chain carries TRBV6-4 and TRBJ2-5, with 13 nucleotides matching TRBD2. The CDR3 covers 15 residues. From germline, CDR1 is MRHNA and CDR2 SNTAGT. The J segment lost 2 bases and the V segment lost 3 bases, leaving 0 bases of the junction unmatched. The CDR3 sequence: CASSETSGGQETQYF. CDR3 sequence (DNA): TGTGCCAGCAGTGAGACTAGCGGGGGGCAAGAGACCCAGTACTTC.

This clonotype was recorded at least ten times. The V gene is TRBV5-4, the J gene TRBJ1-1; unclear D gene. From germline, CDR1 is SGHNT and CDR2 YYREEE (reference sequence). V lost 0 bases, J lost 6 bases, and 12 bases lay in between. The CDR3 has 14 residues. The chain's CDR3 is CASSLADRDSEAFF. CDR3 nucleotide sequence: TGTGCCAGCAGCTTGGCTGACCGGGATTCTGAAGCTTTCTTT.

This clonotype was seen a few times. The chain links TRBV20-1 to TRBJ1-4, with a possible D match to TRBD1 (5 bases). The CDR3 runs to 14 residues. V gave up 4 bases and J gave up 7 bases, with 16 bases separating them. Per germline, CDR1 DFQATT and CDR2 SNEGSKA (reference sequence). In DNA, the CDR3 is TGCAGTGCTAAGAGGGGTGTTCTGCGTGAAAAACTGTTTTTT. It yields the protein CSAKRGVLREKLFF.

This clonotype was seen a few times. The J gene is TRBJ2-5, the V gene TRBV6-2 or TRBV6-3; 7 bases are shared with TRBD2. This CDR3 has 16 residues. V was pared by 6 bases and J by 5 bases, with 15 bases of the junction left unmatched. Germline loops: CDR1 MNHEY, CDR2 SVGEGT. The chain's CDR3 is CASRPTKTGGEETQYF. CDR3 DNA: TGTGCCAGCAGACCCACCAAGACGGGGGGTGAGGAGACCCAGTACTTC.

This clonotype was seen repeatedly, ten times or more. This chain joins TRBV4-1 and TRBJ1-2, with D uncertain. Trimming removed 0 bases from V and 0 bases from J, with 11 bases in between. The CDR3 contains 16 residues. Germline-derived CDR1 and CDR2 are MGHRA and YSYEKL. CDR3 in amino acids: CASSQEVSSSNYGYTF. The CDR3 DNA is TGCGCCAGCAGCCAAGAGGTTTCCAGCTCTAACTATGGCTACACCTTC.

V and J are TRBV6-6 and TRBJ2-5, with TRBD1 matching over 10 bases. Trimming took 0 bases from V and 5 from J; bases not matched to a gene: 12. Germline V gene lookup returns CDR1 MNHNY and CDR2 SVGAGI (reference sequence). This CDR3 spans 18 amino acids. The CDR3: CASSYSTGGSGCSETQYF. The CDR3 DNA is TGTGCCAGCAGTTACTCGACAGGGGGCTCCGGTTGTTCGGAGACCCAGTACTTC.

This clonotype was counted at least ten times. The chain has TRBV4-2 and TRBJ2-3; D is possibly TRBD2 (5 bases). Trimming stripped 1 base from V and 8 bases from J, with 16 bases between. Germline-derived CDR1 and CDR2 are LGHNA and YNFKEQ. CDR3 length: 15 residues. CDR3 protein: CASSQVGERSGTQYF. CDR3 bases: TGTGCCAGCAGCCAAGTAGGAGAGCGGAGCGGTACGCAGTATTTT.

There are many counts of this clonotype. The V and J genes are TRBV5-6 and TRBJ1-1; 7 bases are a match to TRBD1. CDR1 is SGHDT, CDR2 YYEEEE, per germline. The ends lost 2 bases at V and 4 bases at J; junction bases unmatched: 8. CDR3 length equals 15 residues. The CDR3 sequence: CASSLPDRASTEAFF. The DNA of the CDR3 is TGTGCCAGCAGCTTACCCGACAGGGCTTCCACTGAAGCTTTCTTT.

In its sample, this clonotype was seen many times. V is TRBV7-2 and J is TRBJ2-3, with 15 bases aligning to TRBD2. After removal of 6 bases from V and 3 bases from J, the junction contained 4 bases not matched to a gene. Germline loops: CDR1 SGHTA, CDR2 FQGNSA. There are 16 residues in the CDR3. CDR3 coding DNA: TGTGCCAGCAGAAGGACTAGCGGGGGGGGTACAGATACGCAGTATTTT. Amino acid sequence: CASRRTSGGGTDTQYF.

This clonotype was picked up many times. CDR3: CASTYSSGGPYNEQFF. CDR3 in DNA: TGTGCCAGCACTTATTCTAGCGGGGGGCCCTACAATGAGCAGTTCTTC. The J gene is TRBJ2-1, the V gene TRBV6-5, with TRBD2 matching over 11 bases. Per the germline V gene, CDR1 is MNHEY and CDR2 is SVGAGI. The CDR3 sequence is 16 residues long. J was trimmed by 2 bases and V by 7 bases; bases with no gene match: 7.

Note on this clonotype: The junction shows a germline mismatch at one end, possibly a read error. The CDR3 nucleotides are TGTGCCAGCAGGAGACAGGGAGCCTACGAGCATTACTTC. Protein sequence: CASRRQGAYEHYF. J is TRBJ2-7 and V is TRBV6-5; 7 bases match TRBD1. Germline CDR1 MNHEY, CDR2 SVGAGI. This CDR3 spans 13 amino acids.

This clonotype was counted ten times or more. The rearrangement joins TRBV7-9 to TRBJ1-1, with D uncertain. The germline CDR1 and CDR2 sequences are SEHNR and FQNEAQ (reference sequence). Deletions cut 8 bases from V and 0 bases from J, with 22 bases between. CDR3 size: 17 residues. CDR3 protein: CASFNASVGRMNTEAFF. The CDR3 DNA follows: TGTGCCAGCTTTAATGCATCAGTGGGGAGAATGAACACTGAAGCTTTCTTT. Using reference TRBV7-9 and TRBJ1-1 for the parts outside the CDR3, the full variable domain is DTGVSQNPRHKITKRGQNVTFRCDPISEHNRLYWYRQTLGQGPEFLTYFQNEAQLEKSRLLSDRFSAERPKGSFSTLEIQRTEQGDSAMYLCASFNASVGRMNTEAFFGQGTRLTVV.

The table lists this clonotype with many counts. The V and J genes are TRBV10-3 and TRBJ1-2, with D uncertain. Looked up from germline, CDR1 is ENHRY and CDR2 is SYGVKD. The CDR3 contains 14 residues. The V gene lost 3 bases and the J gene lost 3 bases, with 11 bases spanning the gap. The CDR3 is CAISERVGDYGYTF. The CDR3, as DNA: TGTGCCATCAGTGAAAGGGTGGGCGACTATGGCTACACCTTC.

This clonotype was counted a few times. J is TRBJ2-3 and V is TRBV11-2; 9 nucleotides agree with TRBD2. In germline, CDR1 is SGHAT, CDR2 FQNNGV. The CDR3 sequence is 15 residues long. The junction had 3 bases not matched to a gene; V was cut back by 5 bases and J by 0 bases. CDR3 coding DNA: TGTGCCAGCAGCGTAGCGGGGGCTAGCACAGATACGCAGTATTTT. Its protein product is CASSVAGASTDTQYF.

This clonotype was recorded at least ten times. This chain links TRBV6-1 with TRBJ1-2; no firm D call. The V end was cut by 5 bases, the J end by 3 bases, with 10 bases between. This CDR3 region has 13 residues. Germline CDR1 and CDR2: MNHNS and SASEGT. The CDR3 DNA reads TGTGCCAGCAGTCGGAATCTTGACTATGGCTACACCTTC. As protein: CASSRNLDYGYTF.

V usage is TRBV14 and J usage is TRBJ1-2, with unresolved D. The CDR3 runs 13 residues. V was shortened by 1 base and J by 3 bases, with 6 bases between the two germline ends. The germline CDR1 and CDR2 sequences are SGHDN and FVKESK. The CDR3 nucleotides read TGTGCCAGCAGCCAAGGTGCCTACTATGGCTACACCTTC. Translated: CASSQGAYYGYTF. Variable domain in full (rest from reference TRBV14 and TRBJ1-2): EAGVTQFPSHSVIEKGQTVTLRCDPISGHDNLYWYRRVMGKEIKFLLHFVKESKQDESGMPNNRFLAERTGGTYSTLKVQPAELEDSGVYFCASSQGAYYGYTFGSGTRLTVV.

This clonotype has more than one count but fewer than ten. A much larger clone differs by one base, so this may be a read error. The chain has TRBV20-1 and TRBJ1-2; D is possibly TRBD1 (5 bases). The CDR3 extends over 16 amino acids. Trimming pared 2 bases from V and 4 bases from J, leaving 20 bases between. The V gene's germline CDR1 is DFQATT and CDR2 SNEGSKA (reference sequence). DNA of the CDR3: TGCAGTGCTAGAACGCCGGGACCGGGAGGACTCTATGGCTACACCTTC. Translating gives CSARTPGPGGLYGYTF.

In its sample, this clonotype was seen many times. The V and J genes are TRBV23-1 and TRBJ1-5; tentative D call: TRBD1 (5 bases). TRBV23-1 has ORF status, its function being uncertain. The CDR3 covers 13 residues. V lost 10 bases and J 5 bases, leaving 15 bases between the germline ends. CDR3: CANLGTPDQPQHF. The CDR3 nucleotides are TGCGCCAACCTTGGGACGCCGGATCAGCCCCAGCATTTT.

The chain is built from TRBV12-5 and TRBJ2-2; D perhaps matches TRBD2 (6 bases). The CDR3 sequence is 16 residues long. Germline V lookup: CDR1 LGHNT, CDR2 FRNRAP. Trimming took 5 bases from V and 2 from J, leaving 15 bases between them. The CDR3 region is CASGGVPGVNTGELFF. The DNA for the CDR3 is TGTGCTAGTGGTGGCGTGCCGGGGGTCAACACCGGGGAGCTGTTTTTT.

The chain combines TRBV30 with TRBJ2-4, with a possible D match to TRBD2 (5 bases). Per germline, CDR1 GTSNPN and CDR2 SVGIG (reference sequence). V was pared by 3 bases and J by 7 bases, with 19 bases between. This CDR3 has 15 residues. The CDR3 spells CAWREEAPRLNIQYF. CDR3 bases: TGTGCCTGGAGGGAGGAGGCCCCCCGTTTGAACATTCAGTACTTC. The full variable domain, completed using reference TRBV30 and TRBJ2-4, is SQTIHQWPATLVQPVGSPLSLECTVEGTSNPNLYWYRQAAGRGLQLLFYSVGIGQISSEVPQNLSASRPQDRQFILSSKKLLLSDSGFYLCAWREEAPRLNIQYFGAGTRLSVL.

In its sample, this clonotype was seen many times. The V call is TRBV5-4, the J call TRBJ2-3; 8 bases map to TRBD2. Germline CDR1 is SGHNT and CDR2 is YYREEE (reference sequence). V lost 4 bases and J lost 6; bases outside the gene matches: 13. The CDR3 loop spans 16 amino acids. The CDR3 sequence: CASSPVALRGGDTQYF. In nucleotides, the CDR3 is TGTGCCAGCAGCCCCGTTGCGTTACGGGGGGGCGATACGCAGTATTTT. The full variable domain, with the rest looked up from reference TRBV5-4 and TRBJ2-3, is ETGVTQSPTHLIKTRGQQVTLRCSSQSGHNTVSWYQQALGQGPQFIFQYYREEENGRGNFPPRFSGLQFPNYSSELNVNALELDDSALYLCASSPVALRGGDTQYFGPGTRLTVL.

This clonotype was seen ten or more times. The chain uses TRBV5-5 and TRBJ1-5; D is perhaps TRBD1 (5 bases). The V and J ends lost 6 bases and 0 bases respectively, with 16 bases between them. Germline V lookup: CDR1 SGHKS, CDR2 YYEKEE (reference sequence). CDR3 length: 16 amino acids. CDR3 DNA: TGTGCCAGCACCCAAGTCATCGGGGGTAGCAATCAGCCCCAGCATTTT. As protein: CASTQVIGGSNQPQHF.

This clonotype came up many times. CDR3 bases: TGTGCCTGGGAGGTGTTTCCGACGAACACCGGGGAGCTGTTTTTT. This encodes CAWEVFPTNTGELFF. The V call is TRBV30, the J call TRBJ2-2, with D hard to call. Germline loops: CDR1 GTSNPN, CDR2 SVGIG (reference sequence). Trimming took off 5 bases at V and 0 bases at J, with 13 bases between the two ends. The CDR3 loop spans 15 amino acids.

The chain joins TRBV7-2 to TRBJ1-5; no firm D call. Per the germline V gene, CDR1 is SGHTA and CDR2 is FQGNSA. This CDR3 is 13 amino acids long. The V and J ends lost 2 bases and 3 bases respectively, with 5 bases between them. CDR3 DNA sequence: TGTGCCAGCAGCTTACTTGCCAATCAGCCCCAGCATTTT. It yields the protein CASSLLANQPQHF.

This clonotype appeared many times. The V call is TRBV12-3 or TRBV12-4, the J call TRBJ1-5, with D possibly TRBD1 on 5 matching bases. V shed 4 bases and J shed 1 base, with 11 bases lying between them. The CDR3 extends over 15 amino acids. CDR3 sequence reads: CASSWMGGSNQPQHF. The CDR3 coding sequence is TGTGCCAGCAGTTGGATGGGGGGGAGCAATCAGCCCCAGCATTTT.